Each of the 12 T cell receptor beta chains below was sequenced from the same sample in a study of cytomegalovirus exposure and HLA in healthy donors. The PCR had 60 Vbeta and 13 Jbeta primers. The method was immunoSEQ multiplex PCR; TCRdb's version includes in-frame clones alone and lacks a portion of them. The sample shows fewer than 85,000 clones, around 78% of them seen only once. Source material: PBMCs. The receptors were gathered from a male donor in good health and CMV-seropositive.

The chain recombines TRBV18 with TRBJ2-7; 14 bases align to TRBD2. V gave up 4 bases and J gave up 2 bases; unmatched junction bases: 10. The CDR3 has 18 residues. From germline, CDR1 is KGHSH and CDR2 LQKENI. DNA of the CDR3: TGTGCCAGCTCACGCTCCTCGGGACTAGCGGGGGCGACCTACGAGCAGTACTTC. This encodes CASSRSSGLAGATYEQYF.

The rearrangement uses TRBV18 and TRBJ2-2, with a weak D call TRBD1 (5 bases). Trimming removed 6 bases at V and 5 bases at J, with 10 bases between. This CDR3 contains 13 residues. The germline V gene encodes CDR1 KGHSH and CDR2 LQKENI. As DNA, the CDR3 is TGTGCCAGCTCGGCCGCAGGGACCGGGGAGCTGTTTTTT. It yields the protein CASSAAGTGELFF.

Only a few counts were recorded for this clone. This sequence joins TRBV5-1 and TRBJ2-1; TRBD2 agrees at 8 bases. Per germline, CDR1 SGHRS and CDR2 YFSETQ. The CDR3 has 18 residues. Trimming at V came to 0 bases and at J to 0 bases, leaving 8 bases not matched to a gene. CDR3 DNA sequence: TGCGCCAGCAGCTTGGCTTCGACTAGCGAGAGCTCCTACAATGAGCAGTTCTTC. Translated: CASSLASTSESSYNEQFF.

For the CDR3, the DNA is TGTGCCAGCAGCCATGGCCGCCAGTACAATGAGCAGTTCTTC. Protein sequence: CASSHGRQYNEQFF. The chain employs TRBV14 and TRBJ2-1; D ambiguous. CDR3 length equals 14 residues. The germline gives CDR1 SGHDN, CDR2 FVKESK. Trimming took off 3 bases at V and 4 bases at J, with 10 bases between the two ends.

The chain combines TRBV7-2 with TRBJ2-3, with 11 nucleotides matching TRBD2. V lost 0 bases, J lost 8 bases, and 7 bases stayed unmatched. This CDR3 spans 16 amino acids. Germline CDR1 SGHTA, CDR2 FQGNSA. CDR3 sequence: CASSLAASGGICTQYF. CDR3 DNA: TGTGCCAGCAGCTTAGCGGCTAGCGGGGGGATTTGTACGCAGTATTTT.

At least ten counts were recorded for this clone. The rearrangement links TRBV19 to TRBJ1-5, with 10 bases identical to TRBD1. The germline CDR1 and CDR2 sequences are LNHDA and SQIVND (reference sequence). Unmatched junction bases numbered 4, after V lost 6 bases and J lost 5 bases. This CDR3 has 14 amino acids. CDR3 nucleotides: TGTGCCAGTAGGGGACAGGGGAGGTATCAGCCCCAGCATTTT. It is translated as CASRGQGRYQPQHF.

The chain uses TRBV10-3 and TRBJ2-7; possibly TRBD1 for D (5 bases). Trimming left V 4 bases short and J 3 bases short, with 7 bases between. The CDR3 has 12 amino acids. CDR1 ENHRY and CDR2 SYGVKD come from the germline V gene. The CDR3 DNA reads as TGTGCCATCAGTGTCCAGGGCTACGAGCAGTACTTC. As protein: CAISVQGYEQYF.

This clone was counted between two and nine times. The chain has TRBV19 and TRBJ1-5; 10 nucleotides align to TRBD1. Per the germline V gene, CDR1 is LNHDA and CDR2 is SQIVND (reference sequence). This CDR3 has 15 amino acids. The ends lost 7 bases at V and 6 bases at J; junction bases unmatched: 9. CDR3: CASTTGGEVSQPQHF. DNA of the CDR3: TGTGCCAGTACGACAGGGGGCGAAGTTAGTCAGCCCCAGCATTTT.

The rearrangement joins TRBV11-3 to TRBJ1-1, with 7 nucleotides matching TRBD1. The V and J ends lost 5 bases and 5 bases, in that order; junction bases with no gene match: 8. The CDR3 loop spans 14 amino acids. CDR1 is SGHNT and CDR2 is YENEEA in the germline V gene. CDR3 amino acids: CASSLGQGETEAFF. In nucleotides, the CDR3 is TGTGCCAGCAGCCTGGGGCAGGGGGAGACTGAAGCTTTCTTT.

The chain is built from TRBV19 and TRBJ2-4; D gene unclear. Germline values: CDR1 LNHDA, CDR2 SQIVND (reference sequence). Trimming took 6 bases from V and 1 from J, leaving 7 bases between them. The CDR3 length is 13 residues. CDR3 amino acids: CASSFAAKNIQYF. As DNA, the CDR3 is TGTGCCAGTAGCTTCGCGGCCAAAAACATTCAGTACTTC.

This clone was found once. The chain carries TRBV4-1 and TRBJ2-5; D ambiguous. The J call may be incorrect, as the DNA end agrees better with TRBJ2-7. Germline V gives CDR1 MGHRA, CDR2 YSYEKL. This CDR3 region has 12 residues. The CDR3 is CASSQFPSEQYF. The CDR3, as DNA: TGCGCCAGCAGCCAATTTCCCTCCGAGCAGTACTTC.

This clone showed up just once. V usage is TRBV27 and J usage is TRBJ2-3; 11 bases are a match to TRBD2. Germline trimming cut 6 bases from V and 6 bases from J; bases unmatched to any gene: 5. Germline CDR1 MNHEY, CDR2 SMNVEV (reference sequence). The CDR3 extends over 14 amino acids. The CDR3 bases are TGTGCCAGCAGGCTAGCGGGGGGCATGGATACGCAGTATTTT. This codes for CASRLAGGMDTQYF.